Each of the 21 T cell receptor beta chains below was sequenced from the same sample in a study of regulatory T cells in long-lasting Graves disease. Regarding time point: newly diagnosed GD, antithyroid drugs for less than 3 months. Scientists built the TCR library using RNA that was extracted from PBMCs. Both iRepertoire HTBI primers and Arm-PCR of CDR3 regions were used to build the TCR beta libraries. TCRdb recomputed calls from the multiplex PCR reads with MiXCR, one row per CDR3 protein. The profile shows 350,000 to 500,000 distinct CDR3 sequences, less than 15% of them singletons. These data also formed part of another study, on T cells in Graves' hyperthyroidism and ophthalmopathy.

The source was peripheral blood mononuclear cells (PBMCs), collected at new diagnosis, from a patient treated with antithyroid drugs. These receptors originate from a woman aged 50 to 65 with Graves disease.

This clonotype was observed a few times. The chain employs TRBV6-1 and TRBJ1-5; 8 nucleotides match TRBD1. The CDR3 contains 17 residues. Germline CDR1 MNHNS, CDR2 SASEGT. V lost 6 bases, J lost 3 bases, and 13 bases stayed unmatched. Written as DNA, the CDR3 is TGTGCCAGCAGCTTATGGGCAGGGGGCGGCCTCAATCAGCCCCAGCATTTT. Amino acid sequence: CASSLWAGGGLNQPQHF.

This clonotype was seen repeatedly, ten times or more. This chain uses TRBV18 with TRBJ2-7; 7 bases are shared with TRBD1. CDR1 KGHSH and CDR2 LQKENI come from the germline V gene. The ends lost 3 bases at V and 0 bases at J; junction bases unmatched: 5. The CDR3 runs to 15 residues. CDR3 loop: CASSPGTATSYEQYF. CDR3 in DNA: TGTGCCAGCTCACCTGGGACAGCTACCTCCTACGAGCAGTACTTC.

This clonotype has a handful of counts. V is TRBV29-1 and J is TRBJ1-2; 9 positions match TRBD1. Trimming took 3 bases from V and 4 from J; bases not matched to a gene: 9. The CDR3 contains 15 residues. Germline V gene sequence: CDR1 SQVTM, CDR2 ANQGSEA. The CDR3 bases are TGCAGCGTTGAGCTGTCGGGGACAGGGTCCTATGGCTACACCTTC. Protein sequence: CSVELSGTGSYGYTF. Looking up the rest from reference TRBV29-1 and TRBJ1-2 gives the full variable domain: SAVISQKPSRDICQRGTSLTIQCQVDSQVTMMFWYRQQPGQSLTLIATANQGSEATYESGFVIDKFPISRPNLTFSTLTVSNMSPEDSSIYLCSVELSGTGSYGYTFGSGTRLTVV.

This clonotype was recorded many times. This chain joins TRBV6-9 and TRBJ2-1; 10 bases agree with TRBD2. The trim removed 2 bases at V and 2 bases at J, leaving 3 bases unmatched. The CDR3 is 16 amino acids. In germline, CDR1 is MNHGY, CDR2 SVAAGI. The CDR3 coding sequence is TGTGCCAGCAGTTATCGTCTAGCGGGAGCCTACAATGAGCAGTTCTTC. Its translation is CASSYRLAGAYNEQFF.

This clonotype was seen many times. The chain links TRBV3-1 to TRBJ2-7; D ambiguous. Germline CDR1 LGHDT, CDR2 YNNKEL (reference sequence). The CDR3 contains 14 residues. V was trimmed by 2 bases and J by 1 base, leaving 9 bases between them. CDR3 sequence: CASSQMVGSYEQYF. The CDR3 DNA reads as TGTGCCAGCAGCCAAATGGTAGGATCCTACGAGCAGTACTTC.

This clonotype was recorded many times. The chain uses TRBV11-2 and TRBJ2-2; a weak D match, TRBD2 (6 bases). Germline CDR1 is SGHAT and CDR2 is FQNNGV. Trimming removed 5 bases at V and 5 bases at J, with 15 bases between. The CDR3 has 15 residues. In DNA, the CDR3 is TGTGCCAGCAGCCCCCGGATCGGGGGAACCGGGGAGCTGTTTTTT. Translating it yields CASSPRIGGTGELFF.

This clonotype was detected ten times or more. This CDR3 is CASSDLGRTYNEQFF. The CDR3 DNA follows: TGTGCCAGCAGCGACCTGGGGAGGACTTACAATGAGCAGTTCTTC. J is TRBJ2-1 and V is TRBV14; TRBD2 is a possible D gene (6 bases). This CDR3 contains 15 residues. V lost 5 bases to trimming and J lost 4 bases, with 15 bases between them. CDR1 is SGHDN and CDR2 is FVKESK in the germline V gene.

This clonotype was counted ten times or more. The rearrangement joins TRBV7-9 to TRBJ2-3; 8 nucleotides agree with TRBD1. Per germline, CDR1 SEHNR and CDR2 FQNEAQ (reference sequence). V lost 0 bases and J lost 0; bases outside the gene matches: 8. The CDR3 extends over 18 amino acids. DNA of the CDR3: TGTGCCAGCAGCTTAGCCCCTGGGACAGGCCTTAGCACAGATACGCAGTATTTT. Protein: CASSLAPGTGLSTDTQYF.

This clonotype has ten or more counts. This rearrangement joins TRBV5-1 to TRBJ2-3, with D possibly TRBD2 on 6 matching bases. The germline V gene has CDR1 SGHRS and CDR2 YFSETQ. The V end was cut by 0 bases, the J end by 2 bases, with 13 bases between. There are 16 residues in the CDR3. The CDR3 here is CASSLGISGYTDTQYF. CDR3 in DNA: TGCGCCAGCAGCTTGGGTATTAGCGGATACACAGATACGCAGTATTTT.

This clonotype has more than one count but fewer than ten. The chain combines TRBV24-1 with TRBJ2-5; 8 bases align to TRBD1. Trimming cost V 0 bases and J 3 bases; bases outside gene matches: 2. The germline CDR1 and CDR2 sequences are KGHDR and SFDVKD. The length of the CDR3 is 15 residues. CDR3 amino acids: CATSDLYRGKETQYF. CDR3 nucleotide sequence: TGTGCCACCAGTGATTTGTACAGGGGGAAAGAGACCCAGTACTTC.

This chain uses TRBV6-1 with TRBJ2-5, with a tentative D call TRBD2 (5 bases). CDR3 size: 13 residues. Germline CDR1 MNHNS, CDR2 SASEGT. V lost 6 bases and J lost 4, with 12 bases in between. Here the CDR3 reads CASRASAGETQYF. The CDR3 DNA is TGTGCCAGCAGAGCTTCGGCGGGAGAGACCCAGTACTTC.

This clonotype came up many times. The chain links TRBV6-1 to TRBJ1-4; D perhaps matches TRBD1 (6 bases). Trimming pared 4 bases from V and 8 bases from J, leaving 14 bases between. Germline V lookup: CDR1 MNHNS, CDR2 SASEGT. The CDR3 totals 14 residues. This CDR3 reads CASSAGVLGEKLFF. CDR3 nucleotide sequence: TGTGCCAGCAGTGCAGGGGTACTAGGGGAAAAACTGTTTTTT.

The rearrangement links TRBV6-1 to TRBJ2-1; 10 bases are a match to TRBD2. Per germline, CDR1 MNHNS and CDR2 SASEGT. The length of the CDR3 is 15 residues. V gave up 6 bases and J gave up 2 bases; unmatched junction bases: 4. CDR3 sequence (DNA): TGTGCCAGCAGACAAGGACTAGCGGCCTACAATGAGCAGTTCTTC. This encodes CASRQGLAAYNEQFF.

This clonotype was counted ten times or more. This sequence joins TRBV9 and TRBJ2-1; 11 bases line up with TRBD2. The CDR3 totals 15 residues. The germline CDR1 and CDR2 sequences are SGDLS and YYNGEE. Trimming cost V 4 bases and J 7 bases; bases outside gene matches: 7. The CDR3, as DNA: TGTGCCAGCAGCCTCACTAGCGGGAGTGAGAATGAGCAGTTCTTC. It translates to CASSLTSGSENEQFF. The variable domain in full, with the rest retrieved from reference TRBV9 and TRBJ2-1, is DSGVTQTPKHLITATGQRVTLRCSPRSGDLSVYWYQQSLDQGLQFLIQYYNGEERAKGNILERFSAQQFPDLHSELNLSSLELGDSALYFCASSLTSGSENEQFFGPGTRLTVL.

This clonotype was picked up a small number of times. The chain employs TRBV10-3 and TRBJ2-1, with D perhaps matching TRBD2 (7 bases). Trimming pared 8 bases from V and 8 bases from J, leaving 22 bases between. The germline gives CDR1 ENHRY, CDR2 SYGVKD. The CDR3 covers 15 residues. The CDR3 reads CAIAGASRKGDEQFF. CDR3 nucleotides: TGTGCCATCGCGGGGGCTAGCAGGAAGGGGGATGAGCAGTTCTTC.

This chain joins TRBV7-2 and TRBJ2-1, with TRBD2 matching over 9 bases. The V and J ends lost 4 bases and 7 bases, in that order; junction bases with no gene match: 11. Germline CDR1 is SGHTA and CDR2 is FQGNSA. The CDR3 sequence is 16 residues long. The CDR3 spells CASSSRREGLLNEQFF. The DNA of the CDR3 is TGTGCCAGCAGCTCCCGGCGGGAGGGCCTCCTGAATGAGCAGTTCTTC.

The chain has TRBV7-6 and TRBJ2-3; D ambiguous. The ends were cut back, 5 bases at V and 2 bases at J, with 14 bases in the middle. CDR1 and CDR2 from the germline V gene are SGHVS and FNYEAQ. The CDR3 has 15 residues. The CDR3 sequence: CASSEATPATDTQYF. The CDR3 DNA follows: TGTGCCAGCAGCGAAGCGACTCCCGCCACAGATACGCAGTATTTT.

The rearrangement links TRBV9 to TRBJ2-7; D is unclear. The CDR3 consists of 15 residues. Germline-derived CDR1 and CDR2 are SGDLS and YYNGEE. V was shortened by 0 bases and J by 2 bases, with 12 bases between the two germline ends. The CDR3 DNA follows: TGTGCCAGCAGCGTAGATGAACAAGGCCCCTACGAGCAGTACTTC. This encodes CASSVDEQGPYEQYF. Based on the CDR3 plus reference TRBV9 and TRBJ2-7, the full variable domain is DSGVTQTPKHLITATGQRVTLRCSPRSGDLSVYWYQQSLDQGLQFLIQYYNGEERAKGNILERFSAQQFPDLHSELNLSSLELGDSALYFCASSVDEQGPYEQYFGPGTRLTVT.

This clonotype was counted ten times or more. The J gene is TRBJ2-2, the V gene TRBV10-3; 14 positions match TRBD2. With 6 bases clipped from V and 7 bases from J, the junction kept 7 bases outside the gene matches. The CDR3 is 16 amino acids. Germline V gene lookup returns CDR1 ENHRY and CDR2 SYGVKD. The CDR3 region has the DNA TGTGCCATCAGGGGACTAGCGGGAGAGGTCGGCGGGGAGCTGTTTTTT. Its translation is CAIRGLAGEVGGELFF.

This clonotype was recorded a few times. The chain joins TRBV5-4 to TRBJ2-7, with a weak D call TRBD2 (6 bases). The ends were cut back, 2 bases at V and 0 bases at J, with 12 bases in the middle. CDR1 and CDR2 (germline): SGHNT, YYREEE (reference sequence). This CDR3 spans 15 amino acids. The CDR3, as DNA: TGTGCCAGCAGCTTCGGGACTGGGTACTCCTACGAGCAGTACTTC. Amino acids: CASSFGTGYSYEQYF.

This clonotype came up many times. The CDR3 region has the DNA TGCAGTGCCCCCGTTGTAGGACAGGGGGCAACAGATACGCAGTATTTT. This gives the protein CSAPVVGQGATDTQYF. This chain joins TRBV20-1 and TRBJ2-3; 11 nucleotides align to TRBD1. Germline-derived CDR1 and CDR2 are DFQATT and SNEGSKA (reference sequence). The junction had 11 bases not matched to a gene; V was cut back by 6 bases and J by 3 bases. The CDR3 is made up of 16 amino acids.